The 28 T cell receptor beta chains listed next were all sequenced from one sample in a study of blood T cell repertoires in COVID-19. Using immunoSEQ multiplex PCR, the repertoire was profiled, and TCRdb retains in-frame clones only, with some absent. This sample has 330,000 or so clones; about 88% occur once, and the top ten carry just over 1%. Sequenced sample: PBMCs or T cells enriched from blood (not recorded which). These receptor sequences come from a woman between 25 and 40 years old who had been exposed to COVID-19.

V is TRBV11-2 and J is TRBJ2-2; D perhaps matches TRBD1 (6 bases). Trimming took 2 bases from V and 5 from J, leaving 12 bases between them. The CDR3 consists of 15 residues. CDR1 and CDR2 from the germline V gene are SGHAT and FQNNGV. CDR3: CASSLQGSGTGELFF. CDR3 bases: TGTGCCAGCAGCTTACAGGGGAGTGGGACCGGGGAGCTGTTTTTT.

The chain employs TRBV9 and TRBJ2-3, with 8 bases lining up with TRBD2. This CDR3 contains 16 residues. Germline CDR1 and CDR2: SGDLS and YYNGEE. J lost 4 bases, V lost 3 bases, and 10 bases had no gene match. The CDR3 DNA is TGTGCCAGCAGCGAGACTGGGGTAGCGGGATCAGATACGCAGTATTTT. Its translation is CASSETGVAGSDTQYF.

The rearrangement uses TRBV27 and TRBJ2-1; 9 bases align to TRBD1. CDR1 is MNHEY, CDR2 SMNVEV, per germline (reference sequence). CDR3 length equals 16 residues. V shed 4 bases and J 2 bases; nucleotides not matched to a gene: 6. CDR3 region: CASSSVGQGTYNEQFF. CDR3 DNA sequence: TGTGCCAGCAGTTCCGTCGGACAGGGGACCTACAATGAGCAGTTCTTC.

CDR3 loop: CASSFWGAGNSPLHF. The DNA for the CDR3 is TGTGCCAGCAGCTTTTGGGGTGCGGGTAATTCACCCCTCCACTTT. The genes are TRBV11-2 and TRBJ1-6; D uncertain. CDR3 size: 15 residues. Germline values: CDR1 SGHAT, CDR2 FQNNGV. Trimming cost V 3 bases and J 6 bases, with 12 bases left between them.

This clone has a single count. The CDR3 loop reads CASSQGTGLRGYTF. The CDR3 bases are TGTGCCAGCAGTCAGGGAACAGGTTTGCGGGGCTACACCTTC. This sequence joins TRBV27 and TRBJ1-2; D may be TRBD1 (5 bases). Germline V gives CDR1 MNHEY, CDR2 SMNVEV (reference sequence). The ends were cut back, 5 bases at V and 8 bases at J, with 18 bases in the middle. This CDR3 contains 14 residues.

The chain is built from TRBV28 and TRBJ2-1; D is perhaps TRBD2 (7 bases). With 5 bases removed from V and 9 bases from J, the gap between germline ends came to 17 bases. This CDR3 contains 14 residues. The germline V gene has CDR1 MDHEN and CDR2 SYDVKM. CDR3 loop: CASSLRGGAGEQFF. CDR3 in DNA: TGTGCCAGCAGTCTCCGAGGGGGGGCTGGTGAGCAGTTCTTC. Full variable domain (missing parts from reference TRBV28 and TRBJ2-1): DVKVTQSSRYLVKRTGEKVFLECVQDMDHENMFWYRQDPGLGLRLIYFSYDVKMKEKGDIPEGYSVSREKKERFSLILESASTNQTSMYLCASSLRGGAGEQFFGPGTRLTVL.

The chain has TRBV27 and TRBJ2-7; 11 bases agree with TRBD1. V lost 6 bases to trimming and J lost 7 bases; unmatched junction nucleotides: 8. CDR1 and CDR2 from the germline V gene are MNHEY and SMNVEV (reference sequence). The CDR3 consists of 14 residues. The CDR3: CASSPGTGGGEQYF. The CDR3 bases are TGTGCCAGCAGCCCCGGGACAGGGGGTGGGGAGCAGTACTTC.

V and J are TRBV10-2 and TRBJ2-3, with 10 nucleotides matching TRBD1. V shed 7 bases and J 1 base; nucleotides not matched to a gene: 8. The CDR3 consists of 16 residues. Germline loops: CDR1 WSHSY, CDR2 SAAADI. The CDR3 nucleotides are TGCGCCAGCACCCAGGACGGGACAGGGGGCACAGATACGCAGTATTTT. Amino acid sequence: CASTQDGTGGTDTQYF.

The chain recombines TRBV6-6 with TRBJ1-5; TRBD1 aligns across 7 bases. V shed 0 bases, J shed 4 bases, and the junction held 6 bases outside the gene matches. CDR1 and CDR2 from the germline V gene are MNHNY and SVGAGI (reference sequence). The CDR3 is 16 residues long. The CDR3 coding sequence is TGTGCCAGCAGTTACTCTGGGACAGCTGTAAATCAGCCCCAGCATTTT. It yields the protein CASSYSGTAVNQPQHF.

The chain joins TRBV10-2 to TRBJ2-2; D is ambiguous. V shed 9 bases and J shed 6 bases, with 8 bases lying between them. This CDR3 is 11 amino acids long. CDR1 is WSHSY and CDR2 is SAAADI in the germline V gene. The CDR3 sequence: CASTVAGELFF. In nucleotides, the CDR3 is TGCGCCAGTACGGTGGCCGGGGAGCTGTTTTTT.

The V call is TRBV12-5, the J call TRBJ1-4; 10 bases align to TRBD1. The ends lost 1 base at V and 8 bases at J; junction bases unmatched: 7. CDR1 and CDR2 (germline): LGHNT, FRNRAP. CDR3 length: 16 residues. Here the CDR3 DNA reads TGTGCTAGTGGTTTGGGGGACAGGGGATGGAACGAAAAACTGTTTTTT. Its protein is CASGLGDRGWNEKLFF.

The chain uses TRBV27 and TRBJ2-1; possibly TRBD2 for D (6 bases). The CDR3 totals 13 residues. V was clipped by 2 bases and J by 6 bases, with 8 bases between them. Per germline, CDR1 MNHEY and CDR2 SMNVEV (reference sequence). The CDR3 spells CASSLSGRNEQFF. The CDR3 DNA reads TGTGCCAGCAGTTTAAGCGGGCGCAATGAGCAGTTCTTC.

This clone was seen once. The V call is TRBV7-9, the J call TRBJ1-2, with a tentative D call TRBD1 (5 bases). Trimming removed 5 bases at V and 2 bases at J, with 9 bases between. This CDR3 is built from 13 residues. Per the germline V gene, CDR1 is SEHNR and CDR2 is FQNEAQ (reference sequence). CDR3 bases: TGTGCCAGCAGCCCGGACATGAACTATGGCTACACCTTC. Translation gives CASSPDMNYGYTF.

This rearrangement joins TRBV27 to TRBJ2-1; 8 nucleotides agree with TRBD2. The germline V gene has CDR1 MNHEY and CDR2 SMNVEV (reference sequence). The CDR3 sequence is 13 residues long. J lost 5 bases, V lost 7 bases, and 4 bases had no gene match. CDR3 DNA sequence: TGTGCCAGCAAAGGACTAGCCAACAATGAGCAGTTCTTC. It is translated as CASKGLANNEQFF.

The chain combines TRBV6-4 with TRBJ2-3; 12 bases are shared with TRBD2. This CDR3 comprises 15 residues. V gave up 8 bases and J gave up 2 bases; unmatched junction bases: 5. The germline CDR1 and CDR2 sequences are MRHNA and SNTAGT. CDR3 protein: CASRLAGATTDTQYF. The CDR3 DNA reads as TGTGCCAGCCGACTAGCGGGAGCGACCACAGATACGCAGTATTTT.

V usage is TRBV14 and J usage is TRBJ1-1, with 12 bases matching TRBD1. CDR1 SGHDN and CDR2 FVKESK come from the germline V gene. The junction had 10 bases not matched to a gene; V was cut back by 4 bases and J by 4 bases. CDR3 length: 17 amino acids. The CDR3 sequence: CASSRKGTGGMGTEAFF. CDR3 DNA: TGTGCCAGCAGCCGCAAAGGGACAGGGGGCATGGGCACTGAAGCTTTCTTT.

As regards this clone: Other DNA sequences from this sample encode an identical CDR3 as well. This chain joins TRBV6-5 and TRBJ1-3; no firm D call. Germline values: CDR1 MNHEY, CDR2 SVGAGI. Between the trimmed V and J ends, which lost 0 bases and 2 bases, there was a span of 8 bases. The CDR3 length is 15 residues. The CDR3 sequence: CASSYSGGAGNTIYF. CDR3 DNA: TGTGCCAGCAGTTACTCGGGCGGGGCTGGAAACACCATATATTTT.

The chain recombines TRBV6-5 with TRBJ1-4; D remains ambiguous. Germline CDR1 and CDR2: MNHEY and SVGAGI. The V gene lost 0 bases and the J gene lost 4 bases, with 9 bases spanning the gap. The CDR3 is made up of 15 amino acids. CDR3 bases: TGTGCCAGCAGTTACTCGTCCCAGGTTAATGAAAAACTGTTTTTT. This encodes CASSYSSQVNEKLFF.

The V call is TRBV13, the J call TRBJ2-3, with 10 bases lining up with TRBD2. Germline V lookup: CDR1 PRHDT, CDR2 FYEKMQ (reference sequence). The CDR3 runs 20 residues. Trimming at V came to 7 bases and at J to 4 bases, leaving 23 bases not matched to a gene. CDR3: CASIPPGLARWLKGPDTQYF. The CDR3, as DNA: TGTGCCAGCATACCGCCGGGACTAGCGCGGTGGTTAAAAGGTCCAGATACGCAGTATTTT.

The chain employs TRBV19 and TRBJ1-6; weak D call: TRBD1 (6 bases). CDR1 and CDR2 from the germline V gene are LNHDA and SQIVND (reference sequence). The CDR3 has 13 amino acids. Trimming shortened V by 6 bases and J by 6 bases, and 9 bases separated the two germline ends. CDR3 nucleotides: TGTGCCAGTAGCGGACAGACTAATTCACCCCTCCACTTT. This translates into CASSGQTNSPLHF.

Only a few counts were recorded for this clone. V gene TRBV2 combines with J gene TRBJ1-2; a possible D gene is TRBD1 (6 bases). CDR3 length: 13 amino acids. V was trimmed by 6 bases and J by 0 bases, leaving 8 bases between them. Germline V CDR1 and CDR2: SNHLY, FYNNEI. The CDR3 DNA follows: TGTGCCAGCAGAACAGGGTCTAACTATGGCTACACCTTC. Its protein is CASRTGSNYGYTF.

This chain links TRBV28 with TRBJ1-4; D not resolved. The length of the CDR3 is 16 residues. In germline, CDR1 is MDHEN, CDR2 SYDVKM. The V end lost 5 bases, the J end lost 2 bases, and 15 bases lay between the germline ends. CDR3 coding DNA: TGTGCCAGCAGTGCCCCGACCGGAGGCACTAATGAAAAACTGTTTTTT. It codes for CASSAPTGGTNEKLFF.

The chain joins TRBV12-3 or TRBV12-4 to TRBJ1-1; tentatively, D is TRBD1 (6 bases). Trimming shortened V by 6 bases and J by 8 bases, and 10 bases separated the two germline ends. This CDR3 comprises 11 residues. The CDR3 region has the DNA TGTGCCAGCAGCCAAGGGGGAGAAGCTTTCTTT. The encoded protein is CASSQGGEAFF.

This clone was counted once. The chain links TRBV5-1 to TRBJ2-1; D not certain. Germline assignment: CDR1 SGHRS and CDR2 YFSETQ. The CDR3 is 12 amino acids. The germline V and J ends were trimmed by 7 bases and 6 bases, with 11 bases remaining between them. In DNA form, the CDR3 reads TGCGCCAGCGAGAGACTCGGCAATGAGCAGTTCTTC. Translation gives CASERLGNEQFF.

The chain's CDR3 is CASSLGTSGRDEQFF. The CDR3 DNA reads TGTGCCAGCAGCTTAGGTACTAGCGGGAGAGATGAGCAGTTCTTC. The chain joins TRBV7-7 to TRBJ2-1; 11 bases line up with TRBD2. The CDR3 has 15 residues. CDR1 is SSHAT, CDR2 FNYEAQ, per germline (reference sequence). Germline trimming cut 1 base from V and 8 bases from J; bases unmatched to any gene: 4.

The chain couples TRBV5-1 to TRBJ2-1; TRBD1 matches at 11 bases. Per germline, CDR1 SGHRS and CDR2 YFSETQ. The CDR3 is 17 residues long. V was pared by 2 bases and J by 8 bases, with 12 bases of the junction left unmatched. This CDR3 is CASSFVSGTGGVYEQFF. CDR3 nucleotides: TGCGCCAGCAGCTTTGTTTCCGGGACAGGGGGTGTCTATGAGCAGTTCTTC.

The CDR3 is CASSLQGTNQPQHF. The CDR3 DNA reads TGTGCCAGCAGTTTACAGGGGACCAATCAGCCCCAGCATTTT. The chain combines TRBV27 with TRBJ1-5, with D maybe TRBD1 (6 bases). The CDR3 is made up of 14 amino acids. V was trimmed by 2 bases and J by 3 bases, leaving 8 bases between them. Germline lookup yields CDR1 MNHEY and CDR2 SMNVEV (reference sequence).

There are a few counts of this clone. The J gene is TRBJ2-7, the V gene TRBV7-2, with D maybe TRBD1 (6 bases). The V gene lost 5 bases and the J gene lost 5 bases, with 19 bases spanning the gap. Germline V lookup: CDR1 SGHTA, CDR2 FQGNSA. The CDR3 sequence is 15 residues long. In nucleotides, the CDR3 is TGTGCCAGCAGCCCCCCTAATGGCAGGGGCCACGAGCAGTACTTC. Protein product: CASSPPNGRGHEQYF.